This T cell receptor beta chain comes out of a study of T cell responses to AZD1222 COVID-19 vaccine. With regard to this clone: The antigen remains unidentified.

Profiling relied on immunoSEQ multiplex PCR, and the TCRdb table lists in-frame clones only, not all of them. The table lists 170,000 or so clones, just under 95% of them singletons. Study outcomes and limitations: The donor group comprised mostly white British people and more females; the analysis possibly underestimated clonal diversity. Nearly half of unique spike-specific TCRs reportedly avoided B.1.351 and B.1.1.7 mutated regions. Baseline serology detected seropositivity in only 5 to 7 AZD1222 recipients.

This CDR3 spans 10 amino acids. The V gene is TRBV21-1, the J gene TRBJ2-2. TRBV21-1 is tagged as a pseudogene. This specimen was peripheral blood, taken 28 days after the second dose of the MenACWY control vaccine. This receptor was taken from an adult who received the MenACWY meningococcal vaccine as a control. The CDR3 spells CASMIGELFF. In DNA, the CDR3 is TGTGCCAGCATGATCGGGGAGCTGTTTTTT.